This entry is about one T cell receptor beta chain. This record belongs to a study of blood T cell repertoires in COVID-19. TCRdb keeps only in-frame clones here, not all; method: immunoSEQ multiplex PCR. This table holds about 320,000 clones, 80% to 90% found once. V gave up 8 bases and J gave up 1 base, with 9 bases separating them. This CDR3 is 13 amino acids long. CDR1 and CDR2 (germline): MDHEN, SYDVKM. The specimen was PBMCs or T cells enriched from blood (not recorded which). The V and J genes are TRBV28 and TRBJ1-5; D remains ambiguous. This receptor was identified in a man aged 25 to 40 who had recovered from COVID-19. CDR3 bases: TGTGCCAGCGGAGAGGAAAGCAATCAGCCCCAGCATTTT. It codes for CASGEESNQPQHF.